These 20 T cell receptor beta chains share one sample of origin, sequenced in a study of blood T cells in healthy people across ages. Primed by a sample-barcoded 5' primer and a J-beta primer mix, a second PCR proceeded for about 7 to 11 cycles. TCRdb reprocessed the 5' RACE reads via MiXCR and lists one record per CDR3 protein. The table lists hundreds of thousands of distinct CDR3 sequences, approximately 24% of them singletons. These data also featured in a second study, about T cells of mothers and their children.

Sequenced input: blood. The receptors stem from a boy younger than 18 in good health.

The DNA of the CDR3 is TGTGCCAGCAGTTTAGGTTTGGTGAACTATGGCTACACCTTC. This translates into CASSLGLVNYGYTF. The V gene is TRBV12-3 or TRBV12-4, the J gene TRBJ1-2, with no clear D. CDR3 length: 14 residues. The ends were cut back, 1 base at V and 2 bases at J, with 8 bases in the middle.

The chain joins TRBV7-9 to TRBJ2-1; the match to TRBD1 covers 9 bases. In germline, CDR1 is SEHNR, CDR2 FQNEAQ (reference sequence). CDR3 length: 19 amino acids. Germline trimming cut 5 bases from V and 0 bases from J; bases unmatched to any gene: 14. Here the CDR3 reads CASSVLRPGTGTSYNEQFF. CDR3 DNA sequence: TGTGCCAGCAGCGTACTGCGTCCCGGGACAGGGACCTCCTACAATGAGCAGTTCTTC.

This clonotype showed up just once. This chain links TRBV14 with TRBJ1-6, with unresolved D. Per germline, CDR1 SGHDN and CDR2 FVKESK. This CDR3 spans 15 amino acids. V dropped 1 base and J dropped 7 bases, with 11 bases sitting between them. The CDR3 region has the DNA TGTGCCAGCAGCCAAGCTGTAGGAGGAAATTCACCCCTCCACTTT. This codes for CASSQAVGGNSPLHF.

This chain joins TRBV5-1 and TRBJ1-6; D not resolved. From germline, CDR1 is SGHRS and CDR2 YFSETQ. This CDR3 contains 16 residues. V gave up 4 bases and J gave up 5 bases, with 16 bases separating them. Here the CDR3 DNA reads TGCGCCAGCAGCCTACGGCGGCAGAACGATAATTCACCCCTCCACTTT. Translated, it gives CASSLRRQNDNSPLHF.

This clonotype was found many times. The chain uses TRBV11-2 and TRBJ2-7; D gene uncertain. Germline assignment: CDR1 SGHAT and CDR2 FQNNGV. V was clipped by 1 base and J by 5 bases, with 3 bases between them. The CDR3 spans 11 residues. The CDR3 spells CASSLGDEQYF. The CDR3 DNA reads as TGTGCCAGCAGCTTAGGGGACGAGCAGTACTTC.

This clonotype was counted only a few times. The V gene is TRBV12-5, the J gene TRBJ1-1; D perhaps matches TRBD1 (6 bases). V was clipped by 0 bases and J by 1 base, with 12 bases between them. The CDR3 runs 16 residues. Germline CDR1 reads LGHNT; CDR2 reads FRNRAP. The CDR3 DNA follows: TGTGCTAGTGGTTTGGTACTCCAGGGGACGAACACTGAAGCTTTCTTT. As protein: CASGLVLQGTNTEAFF.

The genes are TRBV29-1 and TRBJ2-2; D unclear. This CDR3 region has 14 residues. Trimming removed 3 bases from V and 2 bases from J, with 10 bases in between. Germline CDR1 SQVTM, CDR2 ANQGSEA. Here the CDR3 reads CSVEPVPNTGELFF. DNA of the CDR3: TGCAGCGTTGAGCCCGTACCCAACACCGGGGAGCTGTTTTTT.

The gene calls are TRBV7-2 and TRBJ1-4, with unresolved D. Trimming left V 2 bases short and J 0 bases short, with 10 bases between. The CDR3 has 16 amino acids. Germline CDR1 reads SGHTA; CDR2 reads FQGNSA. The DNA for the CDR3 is TGTGCCAGCAGCTTACGAGGCCGGACAACTAATGAAAAACTGTTTTTT. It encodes CASSLRGRTTNEKLFF.

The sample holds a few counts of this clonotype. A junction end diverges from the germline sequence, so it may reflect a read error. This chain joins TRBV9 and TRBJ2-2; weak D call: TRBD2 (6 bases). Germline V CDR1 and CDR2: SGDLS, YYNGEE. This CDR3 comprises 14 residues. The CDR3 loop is CASSVVPSGGVLFF. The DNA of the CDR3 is TGTGCCAGCAGCGTAGTTCCCTCCGGAGGGGTGCTGTTTTTT.

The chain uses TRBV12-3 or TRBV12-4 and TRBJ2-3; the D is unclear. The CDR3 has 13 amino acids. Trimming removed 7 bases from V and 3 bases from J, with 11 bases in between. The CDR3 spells CASTKTRTDTQYF. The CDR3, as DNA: TGTGCCAGCACAAAGACTCGTACAGATACGCAGTATTTT.

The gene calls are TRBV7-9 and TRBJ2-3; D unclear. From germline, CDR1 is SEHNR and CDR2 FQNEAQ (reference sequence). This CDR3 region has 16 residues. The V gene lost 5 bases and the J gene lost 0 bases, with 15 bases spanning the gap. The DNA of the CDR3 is TGTGCCAGCAGCCACAGTGACGCCCCCAGCACAGATACGCAGTATTTT. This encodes CASSHSDAPSTDTQYF.

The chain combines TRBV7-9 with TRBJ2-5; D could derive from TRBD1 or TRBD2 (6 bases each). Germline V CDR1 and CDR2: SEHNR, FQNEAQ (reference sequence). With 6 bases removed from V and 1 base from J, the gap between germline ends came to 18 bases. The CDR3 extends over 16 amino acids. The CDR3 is CASSKRDGGLQETQYF. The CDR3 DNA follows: TGTGCCAGCAGTAAAAGAGACGGGGGCCTCCAAGAGACCCAGTACTTC.

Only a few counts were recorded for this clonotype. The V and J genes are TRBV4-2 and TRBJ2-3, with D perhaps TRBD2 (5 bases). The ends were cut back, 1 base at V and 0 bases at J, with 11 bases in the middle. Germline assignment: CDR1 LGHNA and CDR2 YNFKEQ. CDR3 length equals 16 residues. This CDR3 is CASSQASGISTDTQYF. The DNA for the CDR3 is TGTGCCAGCAGCCAAGCTTCCGGGATCAGCACAGATACGCAGTATTTT.

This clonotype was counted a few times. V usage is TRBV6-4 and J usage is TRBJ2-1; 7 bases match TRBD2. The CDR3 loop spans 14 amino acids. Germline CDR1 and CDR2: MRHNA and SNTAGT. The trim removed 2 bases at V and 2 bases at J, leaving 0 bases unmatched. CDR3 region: CASSDGGAYNEQFF. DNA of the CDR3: TGTGCCAGCAGTGACGGGGGGGCCTACAATGAGCAGTTCTTC.

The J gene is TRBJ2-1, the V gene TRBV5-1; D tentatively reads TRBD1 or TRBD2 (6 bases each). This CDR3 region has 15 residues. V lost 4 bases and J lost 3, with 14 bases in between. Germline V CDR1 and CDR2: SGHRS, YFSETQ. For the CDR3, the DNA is TGCGCCAGCAGCCCGGGGGCGGGCAACTACAATGAGCAGTTCTTC. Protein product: CASSPGAGNYNEQFF.

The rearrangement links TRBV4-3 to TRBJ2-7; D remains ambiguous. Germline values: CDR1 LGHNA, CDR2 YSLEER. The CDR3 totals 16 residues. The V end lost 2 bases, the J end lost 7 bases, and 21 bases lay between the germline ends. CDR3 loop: CASSQINGPGLGEQYF. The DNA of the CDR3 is TGCGCCAGCAGCCAAATTAACGGCCCAGGTTTGGGGGAGCAGTACTTC.

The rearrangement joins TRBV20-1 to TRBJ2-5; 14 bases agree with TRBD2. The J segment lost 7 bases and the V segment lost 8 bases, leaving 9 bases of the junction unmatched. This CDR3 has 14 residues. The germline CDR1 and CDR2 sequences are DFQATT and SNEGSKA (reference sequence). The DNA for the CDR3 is TGCAGTACCCGGACTAGCGGGGGGAAGGGGACCCAGTACTTC. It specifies CSTRTSGGKGTQYF.

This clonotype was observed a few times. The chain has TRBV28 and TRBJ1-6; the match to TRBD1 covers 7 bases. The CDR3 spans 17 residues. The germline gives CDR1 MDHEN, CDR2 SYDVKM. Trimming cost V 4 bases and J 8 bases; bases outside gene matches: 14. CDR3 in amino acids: CASSSPRGRGPYSPLHF. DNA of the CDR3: TGTGCCAGCAGTTCTCCCAGGGGGAGGGGTCCTTATTCACCCCTCCACTTT.

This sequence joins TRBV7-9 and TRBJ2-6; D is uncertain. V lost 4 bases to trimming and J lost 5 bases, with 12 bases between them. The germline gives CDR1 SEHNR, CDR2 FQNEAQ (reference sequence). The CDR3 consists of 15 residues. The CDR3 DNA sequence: TGTGCCAGCAGCTCCGACGGCACTCGGGCCAACGTCCTGACTTTC. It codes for CASSSDGTRANVLTF.

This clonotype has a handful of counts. CDR3 coding DNA: TGCAGCTTTGGCCGGGGGGGCCCCAAAAACATTCAGTACTTC. Its protein is CSFGRGGPKNIQYF. The genes are TRBV20-1 and TRBJ2-4, with 8 positions matching TRBD2. Germline V lookup: CDR1 DFQATT, CDR2 SNEGSKA (reference sequence). The CDR3 spans 14 residues.